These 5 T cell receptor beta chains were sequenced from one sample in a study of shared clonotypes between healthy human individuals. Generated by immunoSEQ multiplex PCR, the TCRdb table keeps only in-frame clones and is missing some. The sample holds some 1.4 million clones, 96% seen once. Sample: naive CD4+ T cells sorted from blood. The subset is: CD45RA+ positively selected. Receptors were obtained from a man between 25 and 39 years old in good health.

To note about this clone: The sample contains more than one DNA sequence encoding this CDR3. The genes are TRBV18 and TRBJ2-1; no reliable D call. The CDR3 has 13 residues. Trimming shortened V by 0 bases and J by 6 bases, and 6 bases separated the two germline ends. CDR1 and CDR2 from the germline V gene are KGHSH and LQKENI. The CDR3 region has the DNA TGTGCCAGCTCACCACCCTCTGGCAATGAGCAGTTCTTC. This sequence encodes CASSPPSGNEQFF.

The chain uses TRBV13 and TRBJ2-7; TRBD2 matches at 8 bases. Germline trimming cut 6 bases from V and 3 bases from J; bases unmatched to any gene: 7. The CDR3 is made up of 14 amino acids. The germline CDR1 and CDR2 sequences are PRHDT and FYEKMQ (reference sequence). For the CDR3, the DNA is TGTGCCAGCAGGACCGGGACTAGAAGCTACGAGCAGTACTTC. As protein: CASRTGTRSYEQYF.

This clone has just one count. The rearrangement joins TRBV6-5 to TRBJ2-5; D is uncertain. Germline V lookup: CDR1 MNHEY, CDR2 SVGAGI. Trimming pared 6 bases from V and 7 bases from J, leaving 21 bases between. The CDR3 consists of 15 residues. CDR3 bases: TGTGCCAGCAGCCAAATTACCGGGTCCTTGGGGACCCAGTACTTC. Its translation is CASSQITGSLGTQYF.

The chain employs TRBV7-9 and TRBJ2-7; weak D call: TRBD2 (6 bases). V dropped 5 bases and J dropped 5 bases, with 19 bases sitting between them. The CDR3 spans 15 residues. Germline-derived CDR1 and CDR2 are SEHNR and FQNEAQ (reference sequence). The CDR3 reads CASSQGTLKWDEQYF. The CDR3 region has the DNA TGTGCCAGCAGCCAAGGGACTTTGAAATGGGACGAGCAGTACTTC.

The CDR3 is CASSSSGLATNEQFF. For the CDR3, the DNA is TGTGCCAGCAGCTCGTCGGGACTAGCGACCAATGAGCAGTTCTTC. V gene TRBV7-3 combines with J gene TRBJ2-1, with TRBD2 matching over 10 bases. This CDR3 region has 15 residues. Germline CDR1 SGHTA, CDR2 FQGTGA. J gave up 6 bases and V 4 bases, and 6 bases lay outside the gene matches.